This T cell receptor (beta chain) was sequenced in a study of cytomegalovirus exposure and HLA in healthy donors. CDR1 is SGHNT, CDR2 YYREEE, per germline (reference sequence). The CDR3 has 14 amino acids. After removal of 1 base from V and 11 bases from J, the junction contained 9 bases not matched to a gene. The primer mix had 60 Vbeta and 13 Jbeta primers. The protocol was immunoSEQ multiplex PCR, while the TCRdb copy is restricted to in-frame clones and leaves out a portion. The listing records about 200,000 clones. Study-wide findings and caveats: In vitro confirmation showed three CMV-associated chains to be CMV antigen specific.

Regarding this clone: The antigen is not known.

This clonotype was sampled from a woman aged 30 to 39 in good health and CMV-seropositive. Sequenced material: PBMCs. V usage is TRBV5-4 and J usage is TRBJ1-1, with TRBD1 identical over 9 bases. The CDR3 nucleotides are TGTGCCAGCAGCTTGACAGGGGGCATTCGTACGGCTTTCTTT. Amino acids: CASSLTGGIRTAFF.